This TCR beta chain was sequenced for a study of blood T cell repertoires in COVID-19. The CDR3 loop spans 16 amino acids. Germline lookup yields CDR1 LGHDT and CDR2 YNNKEL (reference sequence). Trimming pared 4 bases from V and 0 bases from J, leaving 13 bases between. The method was immunoSEQ multiplex PCR; TCRdb's version includes in-frame clones alone and lacks a portion of them. The table records about 190,000 clones, around 80% of them present only once. This sequence originates from a man aged 25 to 40 with active or convalescent COVID-19. V gene TRBV3-1 (or the pseudogene TRBV3-2) combines with J gene TRBJ2-1; D might be TRBD1 (8 bases). Sequencing used peripheral blood. The CDR3 sequence is CASSLTGGASYNEQFF. The CDR3 DNA reads as TGTGCCAGCAGCCTCACAGGGGGGGCCTCCTACAATGAGCAGTTCTTC.